The rows below give T cell receptor beta chains drawn from one sample of a study of T-cell reconstitution after alpha-beta-depleted transplantation in children. TCRdb redid the calling of the PCR reads with MiXCR, one entry per CDR3 protein. The sample shows about 300,000 distinct CDR3 sequences, roughly 8.2% of them seen only once. This material consisted of peripheral blood, taken 360 days after TCRalphabeta/CD19-depleted stem cell transplant. These receptors were taken from a female patient aged 2-9 years who had a stem cell transplant for Fanconi anemia, so the T cells may come from the graft donor. Both conserved end residues are part of each CDR3. A D gene is named only where the DNA matches it firmly. Part of the rows lack a size; the others show once, few, many or a class for expanded clones.

CDR3aa: CASSQESLSNSYEQYF; CDR3nt: TGCGCCAGCAGCCAAGAGTCACTTTCAAACTCCTACGAGCAGTACTTC; len: 16; j_gene: TRBJ2-7; d_gene: NA; v_gene: TRBV4-1; abundance: many
CDR3aa: CASSRGTASTDTQYF; CDR3nt: TGTGCCAGCAGCCGCGGGACAGCTAGCACAGATACGCAGTATTTT; len: 15; j_gene: TRBJ2-3; d_gene: NA; v_gene: TRBV5-5; abundance: many
CDR3aa: CASSDSVPGELFF; CDR3nt: TGCGCCAGCAGTGATAGTGTCCCCGGGGAGCTGTTTTTT; len: 13; j_gene: TRBJ2-2; d_gene: NA; v_gene: TRBV10-1; abundance: many
CDR3aa: CASSITGTGIGELFF; CDR3nt: TGTGCCAGCAGTATAACCGGGACAGGGATCGGGGAGCTGTTTTTT; len: 15; j_gene: TRBJ2-2; d_gene: TRBD1; v_gene: TRBV27; abundance: many
CDR3aa: CASSLGTSGGIPSYNEQFF; CDR3nt: TGTGCCAGCAGTCTCGGGACTAGCGGGGGGATACCCTCCTACAATGAGCAGTTCTTC; len: 19; j_gene: TRBJ2-1; d_gene: TRBD2; v_gene: TRBV6-2/TRBV6-3; abundance: many
CDR3aa: CASSISTGLNYGYTF; CDR3nt: TGTGCCAGCAGCATCTCGACAGGGTTGAACTATGGCTACACCTTC; len: 15; j_gene: TRBJ1-2; d_gene: TRBD1; v_gene: TRBV5-5; abundance: NA
CDR3aa: CASSMQTGGDGYTF; CDR3nt: TGCGCCAGCAGCATGCAAACAGGGGGCGACGGCTACACCTTC; len: 14; j_gene: TRBJ1-2; d_gene: TRBD1; v_gene: TRBV5-1; abundance: many
CDR3aa: CASSLWGGLAGNTGELFF; CDR3nt: TGTGCCAGCAGCTTATGGGGCGGGCTAGCGGGGAACACCGGGGAGCTGTTTTTT; len: 18; j_gene: TRBJ2-2; d_gene: TRBD2; v_gene: TRBV7-2; abundance: many
CDR3aa: CASSQDRITRGTQYF; CDR3nt: TGCGCCAGCAGCCAAGATAGGATAACACGGGGGACCCAGTACTTC; len: 15; j_gene: TRBJ2-5; d_gene: NA; v_gene: TRBV4-1; abundance: many
CDR3aa: CASSLGGGPEYISEQYF; CDR3nt: TGCGCCAGCAGCTTGGGTGGGGGGCCCGAATATATAAGCGAGCAGTACTTC; len: 17; j_gene: TRBJ2-7; d_gene: NA; v_gene: TRBV5-1; abundance: many
CDR3aa: CASSLGDYSYEQYF; CDR3nt: TGCGCCAGCAGCTTGGGGGACTACTCCTACGAGCAGTACTTC; len: 14; j_gene: TRBJ2-7; d_gene: TRBD2; v_gene: TRBV5-1; abundance: many
CDR3aa: CASSLGGFQNSPLHF; CDR3nt: TGTGCCAGCAGCTTAGGGGGATTTCAAAATTCACCCCTCCACTTT; len: 15; j_gene: TRBJ1-6; d_gene: NA; v_gene: TRBV7-9; abundance: few